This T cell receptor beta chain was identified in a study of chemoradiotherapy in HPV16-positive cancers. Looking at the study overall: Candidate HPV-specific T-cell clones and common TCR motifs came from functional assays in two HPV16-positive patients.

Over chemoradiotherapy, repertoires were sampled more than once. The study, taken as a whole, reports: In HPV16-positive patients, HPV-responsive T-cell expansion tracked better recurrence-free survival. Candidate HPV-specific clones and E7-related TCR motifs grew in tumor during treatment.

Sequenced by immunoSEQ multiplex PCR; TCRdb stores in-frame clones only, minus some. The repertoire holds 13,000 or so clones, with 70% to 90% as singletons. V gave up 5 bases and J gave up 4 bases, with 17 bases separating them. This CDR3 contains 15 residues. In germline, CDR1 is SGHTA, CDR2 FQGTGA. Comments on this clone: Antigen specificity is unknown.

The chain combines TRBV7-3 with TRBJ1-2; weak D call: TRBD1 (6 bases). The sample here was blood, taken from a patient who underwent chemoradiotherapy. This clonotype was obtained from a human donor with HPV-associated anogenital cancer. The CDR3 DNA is TGTGCCAGCAGCCCGGGACACACCCCATTCTATGGCTACACCTTC. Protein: CASSPGHTPFYGYTF.